The next 5 T cell receptor beta chains were all read from a single sample in a study of T cells after yellow fever vaccination. MiXCR, run by TCRdb on the 5' RACE reads, gives a single entry per CDR3 protein. This table holds a few hundred thousand distinct CDR3 sequences, about a sixth found once. The sample was PBMCs, taken less than 6 days after the first yellow fever vaccination. These receptors were taken from a young man who received the YFV17D yellow fever vaccine.

This clonotype was found a few times. The chain recombines TRBV4-3 with TRBJ2-1; 8 bases align to TRBD2. CDR3 size: 17 residues. Germline V CDR1 and CDR2: LGHNA, YSLEER. The V and J ends lost 0 bases and 8 bases, in that order; junction bases with no gene match: 12. Here the CDR3 reads CASSQDAGGLGGDEQFF. CDR3 DNA sequence: TGCGCCAGCAGCCAAGATGCGGGGGGACTCGGGGGGGATGAGCAGTTCTTC.

V and J are TRBV4-2 and TRBJ2-3; TRBD1 matches at 8 bases. The CDR3 runs 16 residues. Germline V gene lookup returns CDR1 LGHNA and CDR2 YNFKEQ. Germline trimming cut 0 bases from V and 5 bases from J; bases unmatched to any gene: 7. CDR3 amino acids: CASSQERGQVQDTQYF. The CDR3 DNA follows: TGTGCCAGCAGCCAAGAACGGGGACAGGTTCAAGATACGCAGTATTTT.

This chain joins TRBV11-2 and TRBJ1-5, with 8 positions matching TRBD1. CDR1 is SGHAT and CDR2 is FQNNGV in the germline V gene. CDR3 length: 15 residues. V shed 5 bases, J shed 3 bases, and the junction held 6 bases outside the gene matches. CDR3 DNA sequence: TGTGCCAGCAGCGGGGGACAGGAGAACAATCAGCCCCAGCATTTT. As protein: CASSGGQENNQPQHF.

The rearrangement links TRBV11-2 to TRBJ2-3; the D is unclear. Trimming removed 3 bases at V and 2 bases at J, with 9 bases between. Germline CDR1 and CDR2: SGHAT and FQNNGV. The CDR3 has 14 residues. CDR3 protein: CASSLDRHTDTQYF. CDR3 coding DNA: TGTGCCAGCAGCTTGGACCGTCACACAGATACGCAGTATTTT.

This clonotype was seen a few times. This chain connects TRBV4-2 to TRBJ2-7, with D perhaps given as TRBD1 or TRBD2 (6 bases each). Trimming pared 0 bases from V and 0 bases from J, leaving 18 bases between. Germline V gives CDR1 LGHNA, CDR2 YNFKEQ. This CDR3 is 18 amino acids long. The CDR3 here is CASSQDQGGGPSSYEQYF. As DNA, the CDR3 is TGTGCCAGCAGCCAAGATCAAGGTGGGGGGCCGAGCTCCTACGAGCAGTACTTC.